A single sample is the source of the 21 T cell receptor beta chains below, sequenced in a study of control samples from healthy donors and cancer patients. The method was immunoSEQ multiplex PCR; TCRdb's version includes in-frame clones alone and lacks a portion of them. The table has about 180,000 clones, nearly 90% seen once. The source material was blood. These receptors were collected from a woman between 45 and 60 years old in good health.

The CDR3 DNA reads as TGTGCCAGTAGTTCCAACCAAGGAGGAAACACCATATATTTT. This sequence encodes CASSSNQGGNTIYF. This chain joins TRBV19 and TRBJ1-3, with no clear D. The CDR3 has 14 residues. V was pared by 5 bases and J by 4 bases, with 12 bases between. Germline assignment: CDR1 LNHDA and CDR2 SQIVND (reference sequence).

The chain has TRBV6-2 or TRBV6-3 and TRBJ2-1, with TRBD1 as a possible D gene (6 bases). The V gene lost 5 bases and the J gene lost 7 bases, with 21 bases spanning the gap. This CDR3 is built from 16 residues. Germline CDR1 MNHEY, CDR2 SVGEGT. For the CDR3, the DNA is TGTGCCAGCAGTACACCGGACAGCGATACCCGAAATGAGCAGTTCTTC. Translating gives CASSTPDSDTRNEQFF.

This chain uses TRBV29-1 with TRBJ1-3, with D maybe TRBD1 (5 bases). This CDR3 has 14 residues. Trimming removed 1 base from V and 0 bases from J, with 7 bases in between. CDR1 is SQVTM and CDR2 is ANQGSEA in the germline V gene. CDR3 amino acids: CSVEGGFSGNTIYF. CDR3 DNA sequence: TGCAGCGTTGAAGGGGGCTTCTCTGGAAACACCATATATTTT.

This clone turned up a few times. The chain combines TRBV4-2 with TRBJ1-5; a possible D gene is TRBD1 (6 bases). V lost 0 bases, J lost 2 bases, and 17 bases lay in between. Germline CDR1 reads LGHNA; CDR2 reads YNFKEQ. The CDR3 spans 18 residues. The CDR3 bases are TGTGCCAGCAGCCAAGATTCGGGCAGGGGTAGAGGCAATCAGCCCCAGCATTTT. Protein: CASSQDSGRGRGNQPQHF.

The chain couples TRBV11-1 to TRBJ1-2; D uncertain. The length of the CDR3 is 12 residues. Between the trimmed V and J ends, which lost 1 base and 7 bases, there was a span of 7 bases. CDR1 and CDR2 (germline): SGHAT, FQDESV (reference sequence). The CDR3 DNA is TGTGCCAGCAGCTTAGGCCGCTCTGGCTACACCTTC. Translating it yields CASSLGRSGYTF.

The chain has TRBV27 and TRBJ2-7; 7 bases agree with TRBD2. With V trimmed by 0 bases and J by 5 bases, 10 bases remained unmatched. The CDR3 loop spans 16 amino acids. Germline V gene sequence: CDR1 MNHEY, CDR2 SMNVEV (reference sequence). The CDR3 is CASSLSGGGLPHEQYF. The CDR3 DNA reads as TGTGCCAGCAGTTTATCGGGGGGGGGACTCCCCCACGAGCAGTACTTC.

The CDR3 sequence is CASSFTREPYNEQFF. In DNA form, the CDR3 reads TGTGCCAGCAGCTTCACCAGGGAACCCTACAATGAGCAGTTCTTC. The chain joins TRBV7-3 to TRBJ2-1; D is possibly TRBD1 (5 bases). Trimming removed 3 bases at V and 2 bases at J, with 11 bases between. Germline values: CDR1 SGHTA, CDR2 FQGTGA. This CDR3 is 15 amino acids long.

The rearrangement uses TRBV5-1 and TRBJ2-3; perhaps TRBD2 as D (6 bases). Trimming stripped 7 bases from V and 1 base from J, with 16 bases between. The CDR3 extends over 15 amino acids. Germline V gene sequence: CDR1 SGHRS, CDR2 YFSETQ. In DNA form, the CDR3 reads TGCGCCAGCCTTCCGAGCGGAGGGGGCACAGATACGCAGTATTTT. Its translation: CASLPSGGGTDTQYF. Together with reference TRBV5-1 and TRBJ2-3, the CDR3 gives the full variable domain: KAGVTQTPRYLIKTRGQQVTLSCSPISGHRSVSWYQQTPGQGLQFLFEYFSETQRNKGNFPGRFSGRQFSNSRSEMNVSTLELGDSALYLCASLPSGGGTDTQYFGPGTRLTVL.

V and J are TRBV3-1 (or the pseudogene TRBV3-2) and TRBJ2-3; 11 bases agree with TRBD2. Trimming removed 3 bases from V and 1 base from J; junction bases left unmatched: 6. There are 17 residues in the CDR3. Germline V gives CDR1 LGHDT, CDR2 YNNKEL (reference sequence). CDR3 in amino acids: CASSHVPGLAGTDTQYF. CDR3 DNA: TGTGCCAGCAGCCATGTCCCGGGACTAGCGGGCACAGATACGCAGTATTTT.

J is TRBJ2-7 and V is TRBV7-7; D not resolved. Germline V gene data show CDR1 as SSHAT and CDR2 as FNYEAQ (reference sequence). Trimming removed 5 bases at V and 3 bases at J, with 2 bases between. The CDR3 is 10 residues long. The CDR3 sequence: CASSSYEQYF. The CDR3 DNA reads as TGTGCCAGCAGCAGCTACGAGCAGTACTTC.

The CDR3 sequence is CSASARGQPQHF. DNA of the CDR3: TGCAGTGCTAGTGCCAGGGGCCAGCCCCAGCATTTT. V gene TRBV20-1 combines with J gene TRBJ1-5, with D possibly matching TRBD1 (6 bases). This CDR3 is built from 12 residues. Per germline, CDR1 DFQATT and CDR2 SNEGSKA (reference sequence). Deletions cut 3 bases from V and 7 bases from J, with 10 bases between.

The rearrangement links TRBV15 to TRBJ1-5; 8 bases agree with TRBD1. The CDR3 is made up of 15 amino acids. With V trimmed by 5 bases and J by 1 base, 4 bases remained unmatched. CDR1 and CDR2 from the germline V gene are LNHNV and YYDKDF (reference sequence). CDR3 coding DNA: TGTGCCACCAGCGTCAGGACAGGGAGCAATCAGCCCCAGCATTTT. Translated, it gives CATSVRTGSNQPQHF.

This chain uses TRBV5-8 with TRBJ1-6; perhaps TRBD1 as D (6 bases). The CDR3 length is 15 residues. V was pared by 0 bases and J by 7 bases, with 11 bases between. Per germline, CDR1 SGHTS and CDR2 YDEGEE. CDR3 bases: TGTGCCAGCAGCTTGGAACAGGGAAGGAATTCACCCCTCCACTTT. Its translation: CASSLEQGRNSPLHF.

J is TRBJ2-1 and V is TRBV11-2, with D uncertain. Trimming removed 3 bases at V and 0 bases at J, with 6 bases between. The CDR3 runs to 14 residues. The germline CDR1 and CDR2 sequences are SGHAT and FQNNGV. The CDR3 is CASSFDISYNEQFF. CDR3 bases: TGTGCCAGCAGCTTCGACATCTCCTACAATGAGCAGTTCTTC.

The chain uses TRBV11-1 and TRBJ1-1; D is undetermined. V gave up 1 base and J gave up 1 base, with 10 bases separating them. This CDR3 region has 15 residues. Germline values: CDR1 SGHAT, CDR2 FQDESV (reference sequence). The CDR3 is CASSLGVAGNTEAFF. The CDR3 DNA sequence: TGTGCCAGCAGCTTAGGGGTGGCGGGGAACACTGAAGCTTTCTTT.

The V gene is TRBV18, the J gene TRBJ1-5; D may be TRBD1 (5 bases). This CDR3 comprises 14 residues. Trimming removed 4 bases from V and 4 bases from J, with 11 bases in between. The V gene's germline CDR1 is KGHSH and CDR2 LQKENI. The CDR3 region is CASSQGGGNQPQHF. The CDR3 bases are TGTGCCAGCTCACAGGGTGGGGGGAATCAGCCCCAGCATTTT.

On this clone itself: This sample also contains other DNA sequences that code for the same CDR3. CDR3 amino acids: CSVVLNTEAFF. The DNA for the CDR3 is TGCAGCGTTGTACTGAACACTGAAGCTTTCTTT. The gene calls are TRBV29-1 and TRBJ1-1; D is unclear. V was pared by 4 bases and J by 0 bases, with 3 bases between. CDR1 and CDR2 (germline): SQVTM, ANQGSEA. The CDR3 has 11 amino acids.

V usage is TRBV3-1 (or the pseudogene TRBV3-2) and J usage is TRBJ1-5, with D maybe TRBD1 (6 bases). The CDR3 is 15 residues long. V gave up 4 bases and J gave up 0 bases, with 10 bases separating them. The germline gives CDR1 LGHDT, CDR2 YNNKEL (reference sequence). This CDR3 is CASSPGRGSNQPQHF. The CDR3 nucleotides are TGTGCCAGCAGCCCTGGCAGGGGTAGCAATCAGCCCCAGCATTTT.

The rearrangement uses TRBV4-3 and TRBJ2-7, with 8 bases lining up with TRBD2. CDR3 length equals 15 residues. Germline V gene lookup returns CDR1 LGHNA and CDR2 YSLEER. V trimming: 0 bases; J trimming: 4 bases; junction bases outside the gene matches: 5. The CDR3 reads CASSQDRGGGYEQYF. The DNA of the CDR3 is TGCGCCAGCAGCCAAGATCGGGGGGGCGGTTACGAGCAGTACTTC.

The chain carries TRBV19 and TRBJ1-2, with D unclear. Germline assignment: CDR1 LNHDA and CDR2 SQIVND (reference sequence). The CDR3 runs to 13 residues. V lost 5 bases and J lost 4, with 11 bases in between. The chain's CDR3 is CASSEVGIYGYTF. The CDR3 DNA follows: TGTGCCAGTAGTGAGGTGGGAATCTATGGCTACACCTTC. Filled out from reference TRBV19 and TRBJ1-2, the complete variable domain reads DGGITQSPKYLFRKEGQNVTLSCEQNLNHDAMYWYRQDPGQGLRLIYYSQIVNDFQKGDIAEGYSVSREKKESFPLTVTSAQKNPTAFYLCASSEVGIYGYTFGSGTRLTVV.

This clone was detected only once. The chain links TRBV30 to TRBJ1-4; 9 bases are a match to TRBD1. The V gene end was trimmed by 5 bases and the J gene end by 4 bases; junction bases not matched to a gene: 2. This CDR3 is built from 13 residues. The germline CDR1 and CDR2 sequences are GTSNPN and SVGIG (reference sequence). The CDR3: CAWGTGSNEKLFF. In nucleotides, the CDR3 is TGTGCCTGGGGGACAGGGAGTAATGAAAAACTGTTTTTT.